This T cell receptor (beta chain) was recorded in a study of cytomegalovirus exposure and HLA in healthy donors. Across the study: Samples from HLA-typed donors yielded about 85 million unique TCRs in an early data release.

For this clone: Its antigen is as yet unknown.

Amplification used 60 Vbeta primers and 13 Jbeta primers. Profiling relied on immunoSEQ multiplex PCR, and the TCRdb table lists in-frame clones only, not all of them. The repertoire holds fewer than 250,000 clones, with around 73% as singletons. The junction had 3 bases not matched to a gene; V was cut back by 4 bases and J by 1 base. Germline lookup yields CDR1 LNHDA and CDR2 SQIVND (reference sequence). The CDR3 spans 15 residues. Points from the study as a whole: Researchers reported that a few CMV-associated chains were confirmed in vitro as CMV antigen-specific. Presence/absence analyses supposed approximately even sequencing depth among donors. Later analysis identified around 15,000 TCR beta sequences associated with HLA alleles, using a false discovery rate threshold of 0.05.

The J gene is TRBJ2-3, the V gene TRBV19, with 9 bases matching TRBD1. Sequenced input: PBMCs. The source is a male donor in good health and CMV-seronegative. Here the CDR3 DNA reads TGTGCCAGTAGTACTGACAGGGGGGGCACAGATACGCAGTATTTT. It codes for CASSTDRGGTDTQYF.